This T cell receptor (beta chain) was retrieved from a study of cytomegalovirus exposure and HLA in healthy donors. CDR3 length equals 16 residues. Germline CDR1 MDHEN, CDR2 SYDVKM. Trimming cost V 2 bases and J 5 bases; bases outside gene matches: 11. Some clones are missing from TCRdb's copy, which holds only in-frame ones; the method was immunoSEQ multiplex PCR. The sample records about 300,000 clones, 85% to 90% being singletons. The source material was PBMCs. This clonotype originated in a woman under 30 in good health and CMV-seronegative. This sequence joins TRBV28 and TRBJ2-7; TRBD2 agrees at 8 bases. The chain's CDR3 is CASSLGILAGTNEQYF. The CDR3 DNA reads as TGTGCCAGCAGTTTAGGTATCTTAGCGGGGACGAACGAGCAGTACTTC.